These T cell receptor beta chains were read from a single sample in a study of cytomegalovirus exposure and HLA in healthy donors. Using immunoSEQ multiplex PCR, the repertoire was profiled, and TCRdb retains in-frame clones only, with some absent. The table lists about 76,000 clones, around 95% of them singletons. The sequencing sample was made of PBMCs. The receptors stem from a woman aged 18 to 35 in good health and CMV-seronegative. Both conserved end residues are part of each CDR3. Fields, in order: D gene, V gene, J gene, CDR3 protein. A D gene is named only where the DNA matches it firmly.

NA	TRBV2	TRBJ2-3	CAGSGLSGGADTQYF
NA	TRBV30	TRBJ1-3	CASGSFSGNTIYF
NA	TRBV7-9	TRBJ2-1	CASSTQGRAWLSSYNEQFF
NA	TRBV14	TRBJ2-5	CASSHTRWGEYF
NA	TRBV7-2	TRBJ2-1	CASSLGHRVPGQFF
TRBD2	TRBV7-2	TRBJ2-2	CASSLSGAGELFF
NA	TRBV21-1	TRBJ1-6	CASSKALSHDRQDNSPLHF
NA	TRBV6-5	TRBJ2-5	CASSSYSVETQYF
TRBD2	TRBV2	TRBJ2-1	CASSVGLAGAEQFF
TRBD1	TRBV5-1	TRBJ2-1	CASSLGGTVKINEQFF
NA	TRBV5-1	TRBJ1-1	CASSPRLGARDGTEAFF
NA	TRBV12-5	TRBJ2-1	CASGSIDSPSSYNEQFF
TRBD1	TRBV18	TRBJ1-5	CASSPRGGETLAGPQHF
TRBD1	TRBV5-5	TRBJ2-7	CASSHRKGQGAGYEQYF
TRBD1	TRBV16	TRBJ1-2	CASSQETGGYYGYTF
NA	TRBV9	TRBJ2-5	CASSVGGGQGRETQYF
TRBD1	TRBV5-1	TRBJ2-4	CASSPTGGGKNIQYF
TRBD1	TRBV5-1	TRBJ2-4	CASSSTGTKNIQYF
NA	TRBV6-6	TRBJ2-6	CASSTRVLSGANVLTF
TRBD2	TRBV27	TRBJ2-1	CASSFGSGTYNEQFF
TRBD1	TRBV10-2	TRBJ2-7	CASSESYRGLYEQYF
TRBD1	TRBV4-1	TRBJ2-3	CASSQYAGGVADTQYF
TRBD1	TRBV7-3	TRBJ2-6	CASSLTGTASSGANVLTF
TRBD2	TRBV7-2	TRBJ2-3	CASSLEAGAGPDTQYF
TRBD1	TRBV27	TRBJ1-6	CASSRTGRNSPLHF
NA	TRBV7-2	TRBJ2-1	CASSLVSPPPSEQFF
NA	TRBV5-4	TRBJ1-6	CASSFQGSGSPLHF
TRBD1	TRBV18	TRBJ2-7	CASSSGQGVSYEQYF
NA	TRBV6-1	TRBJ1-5	CASSEQTGLPNQPQHF
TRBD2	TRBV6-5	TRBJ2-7	CASSGTSGGREQYF
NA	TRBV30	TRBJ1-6	CAWSPIISPLHF
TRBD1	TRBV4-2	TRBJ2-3	CASSQPDRVQEDTQYF
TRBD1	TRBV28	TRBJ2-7	CASTTRDRGFYEQYF
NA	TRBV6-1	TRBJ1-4	CASSEALAREFF
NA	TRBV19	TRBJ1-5	CASSTHREYQPQHF
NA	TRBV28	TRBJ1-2	CASTWGTSQPYGYTF
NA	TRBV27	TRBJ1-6	CASSFAGHRNSPLHF
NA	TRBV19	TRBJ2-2	CASSIPQGDGELFF
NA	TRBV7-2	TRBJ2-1	CASSLYAGDEQFF
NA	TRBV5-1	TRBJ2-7	CASTPRASSYEQYF
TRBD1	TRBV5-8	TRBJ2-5	CASSLGDRGFLRETQYF
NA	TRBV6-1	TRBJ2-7	CASSELIGVPSYEQYF
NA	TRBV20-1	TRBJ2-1	CSVADYNEQFF
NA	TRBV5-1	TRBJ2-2	CASSLGALDTGELFF
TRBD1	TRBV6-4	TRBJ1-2	CASRKSGGQPFYGYTF
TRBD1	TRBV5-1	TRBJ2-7	CASSSGQPYEQYF
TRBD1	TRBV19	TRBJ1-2	CASSIAGGSYGYTF
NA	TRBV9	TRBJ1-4	CASSVGWGLEVNEKLFF
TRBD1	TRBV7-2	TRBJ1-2	CASSLAWGQGAQGYTF
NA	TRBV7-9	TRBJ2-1	CASSLRTSLENNEQFF
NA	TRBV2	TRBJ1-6	CASSGTGLSSYNSPLHF
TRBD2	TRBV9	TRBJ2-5	CASSVVSGGPQETQYF
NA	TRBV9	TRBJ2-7	CASSVEGGAYEQYF
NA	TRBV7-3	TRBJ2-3	CASSQTGSSTDTQYF